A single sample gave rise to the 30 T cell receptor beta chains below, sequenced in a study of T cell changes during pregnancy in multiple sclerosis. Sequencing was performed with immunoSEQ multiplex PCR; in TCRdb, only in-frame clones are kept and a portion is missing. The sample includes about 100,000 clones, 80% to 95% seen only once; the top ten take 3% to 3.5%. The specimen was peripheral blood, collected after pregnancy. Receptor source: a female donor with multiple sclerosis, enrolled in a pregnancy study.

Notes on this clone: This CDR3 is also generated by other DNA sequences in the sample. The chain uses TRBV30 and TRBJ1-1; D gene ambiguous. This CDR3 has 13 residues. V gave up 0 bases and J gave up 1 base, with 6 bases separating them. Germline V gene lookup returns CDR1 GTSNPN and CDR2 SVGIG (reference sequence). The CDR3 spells CAWSVRGNTEAFF. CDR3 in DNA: TGTGCCTGGAGTGTACGGGGGAACACTGAAGCTTTCTTT.

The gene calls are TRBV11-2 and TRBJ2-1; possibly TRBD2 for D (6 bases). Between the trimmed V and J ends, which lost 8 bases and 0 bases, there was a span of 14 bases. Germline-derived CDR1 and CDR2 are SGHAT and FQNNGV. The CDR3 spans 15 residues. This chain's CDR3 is CASDRIGGSYNEQFF. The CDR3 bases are TGTGCCAGCGATCGCATCGGGGGCTCCTACAATGAGCAGTTCTTC.

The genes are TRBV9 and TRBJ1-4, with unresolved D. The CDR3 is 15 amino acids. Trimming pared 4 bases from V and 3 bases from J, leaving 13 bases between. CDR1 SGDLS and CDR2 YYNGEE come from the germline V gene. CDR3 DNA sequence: TGTGCCAGCAGCCCGGCGGGCACAGCTAATGAAAAACTGTTTTTT. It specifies CASSPAGTANEKLFF. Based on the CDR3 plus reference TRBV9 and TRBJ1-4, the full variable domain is DSGVTQTPKHLITATGQRVTLRCSPRSGDLSVYWYQQSLDQGLQFLIQYYNGEERAKGNILERFSAQQFPDLHSELNLSSLELGDSALYFCASSPAGTANEKLFFGSGTQLSVL.

CDR3: CASSLGQGQNTEAFF. The CDR3 coding sequence is TGTGCCAGCAGCTTAGGACAGGGGCAGAACACTGAAGCTTTCTTT. V gene TRBV11-3 combines with J gene TRBJ1-1; 8 nucleotides align to TRBD1. Germline V gene lookup returns CDR1 SGHNT and CDR2 YENEEA. The trim removed 1 base at V and 1 base at J, leaving 2 bases unmatched. The CDR3 length is 15 residues.

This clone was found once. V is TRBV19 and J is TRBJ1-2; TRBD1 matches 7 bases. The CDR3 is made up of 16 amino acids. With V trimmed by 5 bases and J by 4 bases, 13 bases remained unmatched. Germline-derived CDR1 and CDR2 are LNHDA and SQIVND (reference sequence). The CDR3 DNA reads TGTGCCAGTAGTGATCTGGACAGGAAGATTTCCTATGGCTACACCTTC. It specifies CASSDLDRKISYGYTF.

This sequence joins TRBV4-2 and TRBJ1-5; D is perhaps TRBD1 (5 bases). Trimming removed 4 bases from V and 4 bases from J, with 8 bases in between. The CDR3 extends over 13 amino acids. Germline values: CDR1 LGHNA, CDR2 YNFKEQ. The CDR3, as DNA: TGTGCCAGCAGCCCAGGGTGGAATCAGCCCCAGCATTTT. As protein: CASSPGWNQPQHF.

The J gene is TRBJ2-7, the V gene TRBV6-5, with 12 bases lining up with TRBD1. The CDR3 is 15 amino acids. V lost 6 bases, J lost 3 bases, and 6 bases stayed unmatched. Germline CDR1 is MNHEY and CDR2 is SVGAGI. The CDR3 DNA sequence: TGTGCCAGCAGGTACCGGGACAGGGGGCACTACGAGCAGTACTTC. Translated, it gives CASRYRDRGHYEQYF.

This CDR3 reads CASSPSSEQFF. As DNA, the CDR3 is TGTGCCAGTAGTCCCTCCAGTGAGCAGTTCTTC. J is TRBJ2-1 and V is TRBV19; D remains ambiguous. This CDR3 is 11 amino acids long. The V gene lost 5 bases and the J gene lost 9 bases, with 8 bases spanning the gap. CDR1 LNHDA and CDR2 SQIVND come from the germline V gene (reference sequence). Drawing the rest from reference TRBV19 and TRBJ2-1, the complete variable domain is DGGITQSPKYLFRKEGQNVTLSCEQNLNHDAMYWYRQDPGQGLRLIYYSQIVNDFQKGDIAEGYSVSREKKESFPLTVTSAQKNPTAFYLCASSPSSEQFFGPGTRLTVL.

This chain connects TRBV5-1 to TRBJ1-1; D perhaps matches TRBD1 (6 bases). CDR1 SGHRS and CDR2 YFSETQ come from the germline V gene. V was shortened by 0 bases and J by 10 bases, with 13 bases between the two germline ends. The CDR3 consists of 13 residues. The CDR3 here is CASSLAGGGAAFF. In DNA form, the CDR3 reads TGCGCCAGCAGCTTGGCCGGGGGGGGCGCAGCTTTCTTT.

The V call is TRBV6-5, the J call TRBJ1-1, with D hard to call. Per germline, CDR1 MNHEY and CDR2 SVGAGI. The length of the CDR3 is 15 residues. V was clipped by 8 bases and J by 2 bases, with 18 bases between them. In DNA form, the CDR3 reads TGTGCCAGCGGCAAGGAAACAGCCGGAAACACTGAAGCTTTCTTT. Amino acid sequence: CASGKETAGNTEAFF.

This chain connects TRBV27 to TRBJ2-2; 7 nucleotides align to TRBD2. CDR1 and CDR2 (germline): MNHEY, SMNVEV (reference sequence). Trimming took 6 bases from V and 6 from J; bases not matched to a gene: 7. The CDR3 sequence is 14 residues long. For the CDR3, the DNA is TGTGCCAGCAGCGAGCGGGGTAGCCCCGGGGAGCTGTTTTTT. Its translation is CASSERGSPGELFF.

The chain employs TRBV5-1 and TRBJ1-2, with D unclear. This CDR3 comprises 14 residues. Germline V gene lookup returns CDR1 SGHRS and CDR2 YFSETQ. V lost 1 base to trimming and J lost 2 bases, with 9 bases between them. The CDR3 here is CASSLNQVNYGYTF. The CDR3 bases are TGCGCCAGCAGCTTGAACCAGGTCAACTATGGCTACACCTTC.

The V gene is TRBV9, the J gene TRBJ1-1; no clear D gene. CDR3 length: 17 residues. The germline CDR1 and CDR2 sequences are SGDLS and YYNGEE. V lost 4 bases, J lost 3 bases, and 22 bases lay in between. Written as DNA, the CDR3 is TGTGCCAGCAGCCGAAGAATCACTACCGACGGATACACTGAAGCTTTCTTT. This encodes CASSRRITTDGYTEAFF. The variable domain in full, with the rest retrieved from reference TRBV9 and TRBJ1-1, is DSGVTQTPKHLITATGQRVTLRCSPRSGDLSVYWYQQSLDQGLQFLIQYYNGEERAKGNILERFSAQQFPDLHSELNLSSLELGDSALYFCASSRRITTDGYTEAFFGQGTRLTVV.

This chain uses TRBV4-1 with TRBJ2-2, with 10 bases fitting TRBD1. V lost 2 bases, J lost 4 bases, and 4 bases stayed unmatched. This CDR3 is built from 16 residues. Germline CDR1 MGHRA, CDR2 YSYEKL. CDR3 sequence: CASSQRQGARTGELFF. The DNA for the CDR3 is TGCGCCAGCAGCCAACGACAGGGGGCGCGCACCGGGGAGCTGTTTTTT.

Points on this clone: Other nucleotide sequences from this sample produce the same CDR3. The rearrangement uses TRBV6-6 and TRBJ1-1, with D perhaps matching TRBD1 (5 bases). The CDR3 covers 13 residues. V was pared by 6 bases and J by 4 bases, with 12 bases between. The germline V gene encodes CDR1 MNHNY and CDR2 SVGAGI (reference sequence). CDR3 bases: TGTGCCAGCAGCCCGGGGGGGGGCACTGAAGCTTTCTTT. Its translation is CASSPGGGTEAFF.

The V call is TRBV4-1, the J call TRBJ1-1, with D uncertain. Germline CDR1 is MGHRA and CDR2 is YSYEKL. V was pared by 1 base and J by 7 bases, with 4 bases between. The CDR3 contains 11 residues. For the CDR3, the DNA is TGCGCCAGCAGCCAAGCGGGTGAAGCTTTCTTT. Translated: CASSQAGEAFF.

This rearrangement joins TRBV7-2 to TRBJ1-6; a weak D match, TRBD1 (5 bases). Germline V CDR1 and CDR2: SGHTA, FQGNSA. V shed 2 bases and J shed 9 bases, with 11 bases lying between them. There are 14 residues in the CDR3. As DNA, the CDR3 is TGTGCCAGCAGCTTATTGGGGCGCGGTTCACCCCTCCACTTT. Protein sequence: CASSLLGRGSPLHF.

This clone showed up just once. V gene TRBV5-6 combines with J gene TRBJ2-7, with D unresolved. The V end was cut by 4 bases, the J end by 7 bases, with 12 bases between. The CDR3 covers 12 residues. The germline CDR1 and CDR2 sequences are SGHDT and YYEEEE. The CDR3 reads CASSLKMWEQYF. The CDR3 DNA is TGTGCCAGCAGCCTAAAAATGTGGGAGCAGTACTTC.

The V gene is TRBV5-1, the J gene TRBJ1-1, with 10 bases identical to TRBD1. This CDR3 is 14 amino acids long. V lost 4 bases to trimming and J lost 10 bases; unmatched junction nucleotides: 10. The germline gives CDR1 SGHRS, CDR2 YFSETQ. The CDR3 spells CASSATGGLLTAFF. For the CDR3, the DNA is TGCGCCAGCAGCGCGACAGGGGGCCTTCTTACAGCTTTCTTT.

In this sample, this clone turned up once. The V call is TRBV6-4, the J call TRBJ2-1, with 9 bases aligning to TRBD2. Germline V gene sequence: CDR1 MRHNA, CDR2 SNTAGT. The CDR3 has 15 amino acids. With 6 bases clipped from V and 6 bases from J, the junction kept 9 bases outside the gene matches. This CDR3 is CASRDVAGVSNEQFF. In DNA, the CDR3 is TGTGCCAGCAGAGACGTAGCGGGGGTAAGCAATGAGCAGTTCTTC.

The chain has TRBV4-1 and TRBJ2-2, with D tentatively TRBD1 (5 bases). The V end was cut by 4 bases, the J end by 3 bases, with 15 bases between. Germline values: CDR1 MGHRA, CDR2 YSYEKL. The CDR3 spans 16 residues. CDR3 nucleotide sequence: TGCGCCAGCAGCCCCCTTTCGCTCAGGGACACCGGGGAGCTGTTTTTT. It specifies CASSPLSLRDTGELFF.

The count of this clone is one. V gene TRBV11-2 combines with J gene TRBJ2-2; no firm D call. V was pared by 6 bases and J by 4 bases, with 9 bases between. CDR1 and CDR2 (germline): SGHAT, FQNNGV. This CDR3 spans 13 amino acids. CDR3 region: CASSQRGTGELFF. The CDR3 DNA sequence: TGTGCCAGCAGTCAGCGAGGCACCGGGGAGCTGTTTTTT.

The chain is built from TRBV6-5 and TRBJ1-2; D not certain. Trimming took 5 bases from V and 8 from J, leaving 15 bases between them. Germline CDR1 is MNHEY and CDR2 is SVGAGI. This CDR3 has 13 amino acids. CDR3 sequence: CASSGTQDYGYTF. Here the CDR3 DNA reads TGTGCCAGCAGTGGAACTCAGGATTACGGCTACACCTTC.

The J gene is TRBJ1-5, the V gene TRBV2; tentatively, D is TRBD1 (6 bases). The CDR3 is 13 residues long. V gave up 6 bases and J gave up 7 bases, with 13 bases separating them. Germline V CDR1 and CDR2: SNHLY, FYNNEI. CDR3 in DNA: TGTGCCAGCAGATCCACAGGGAACCAGCCCCAGCATTTT. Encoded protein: CASRSTGNQPQHF.

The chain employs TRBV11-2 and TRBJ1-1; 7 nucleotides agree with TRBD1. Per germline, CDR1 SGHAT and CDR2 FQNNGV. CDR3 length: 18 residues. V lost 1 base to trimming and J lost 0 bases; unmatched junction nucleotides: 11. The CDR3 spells CASSLVVRGQAMNTEAFF. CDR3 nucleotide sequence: TGTGCCAGCAGCTTAGTCGTACGAGGACAGGCGATGAACACTGAAGCTTTCTTT.

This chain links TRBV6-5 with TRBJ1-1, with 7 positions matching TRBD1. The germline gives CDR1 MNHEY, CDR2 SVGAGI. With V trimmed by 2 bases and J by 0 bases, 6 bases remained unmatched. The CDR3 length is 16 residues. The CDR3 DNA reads TGTGCCAGCAGTTACACAGGGGCTACCTTGAACACTGAAGCTTTCTTT. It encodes CASSYTGATLNTEAFF.

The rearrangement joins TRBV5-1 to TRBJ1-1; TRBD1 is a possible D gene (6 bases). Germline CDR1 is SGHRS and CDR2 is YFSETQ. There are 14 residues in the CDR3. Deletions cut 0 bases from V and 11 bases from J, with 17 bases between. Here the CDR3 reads CASSLAGGAHQAFF. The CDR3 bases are TGCGCCAGCAGCTTGGCCGGGGGGGCCCACCAGGCTTTCTTT. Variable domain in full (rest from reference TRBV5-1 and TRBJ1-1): KAGVTQTPRYLIKTRGQQVTLSCSPISGHRSVSWYQQTPGQGLQFLFEYFSETQRNKGNFPGRFSGRQFSNSRSEMNVSTLELGDSALYLCASSLAGGAHQAFFGQGTRLTVV.

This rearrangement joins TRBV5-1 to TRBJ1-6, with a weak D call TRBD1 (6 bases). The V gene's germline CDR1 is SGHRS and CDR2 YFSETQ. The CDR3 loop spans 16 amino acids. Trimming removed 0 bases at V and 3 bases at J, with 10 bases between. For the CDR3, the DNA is TGCGCCAGCAGCTTGGGGGACACTTACTATAATTCACCCCTCCACTTT. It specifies CASSLGDTYYNSPLHF.

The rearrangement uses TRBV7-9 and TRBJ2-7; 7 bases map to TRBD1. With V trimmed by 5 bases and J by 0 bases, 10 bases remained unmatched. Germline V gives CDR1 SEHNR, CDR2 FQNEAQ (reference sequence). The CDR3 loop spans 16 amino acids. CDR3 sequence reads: CASSPSGSGGSYEQYF. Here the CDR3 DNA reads TGTGCCAGCAGCCCTAGTGGGTCAGGGGGCTCCTACGAGCAGTACTTC.

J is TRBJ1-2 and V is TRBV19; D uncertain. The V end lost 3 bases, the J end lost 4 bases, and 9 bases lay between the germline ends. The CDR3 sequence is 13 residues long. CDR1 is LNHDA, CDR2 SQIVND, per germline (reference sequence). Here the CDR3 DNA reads TGTGCCAGTAGTATTGCGGGGATCTATGGCTACACCTTC. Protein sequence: CASSIAGIYGYTF.